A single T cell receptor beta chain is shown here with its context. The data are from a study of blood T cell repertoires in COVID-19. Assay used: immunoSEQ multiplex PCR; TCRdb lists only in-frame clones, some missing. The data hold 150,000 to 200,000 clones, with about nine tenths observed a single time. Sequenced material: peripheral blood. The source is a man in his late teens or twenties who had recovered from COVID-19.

Written as DNA, the CDR3 is TGTGCCAGCAGCTTGGACACCGGGACAGGGGGCCAAGAGACCCAGTACTTC. It translates to CASSLDTGTGGQETQYF. The chain couples TRBV7-6 to TRBJ2-5; the match to TRBD1 covers 11 bases. This CDR3 is 17 amino acids long. Germline V gives CDR1 SGHVS, CDR2 FNYEAQ. The ends lost 3 bases at V and 1 base at J; junction bases unmatched: 7.